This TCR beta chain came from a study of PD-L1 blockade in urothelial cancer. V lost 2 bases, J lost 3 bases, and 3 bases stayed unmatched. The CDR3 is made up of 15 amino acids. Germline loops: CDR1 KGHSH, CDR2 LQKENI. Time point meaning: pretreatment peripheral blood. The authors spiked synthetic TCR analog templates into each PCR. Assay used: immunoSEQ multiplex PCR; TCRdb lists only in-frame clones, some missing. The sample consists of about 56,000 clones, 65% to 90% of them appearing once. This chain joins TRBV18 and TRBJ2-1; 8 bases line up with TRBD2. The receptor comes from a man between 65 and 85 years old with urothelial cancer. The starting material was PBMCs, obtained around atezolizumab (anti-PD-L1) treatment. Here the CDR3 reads CASSPSLAGYNEQFF. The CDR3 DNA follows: TGTGCCAGCTCACCATCTCTAGCGGGCTACAATGAGCAGTTCTTC.